This T cell receptor (beta chain) came from a study of beta chain features in type 1 diabetes. Regarding the study as a whole: No resolution was reached here on whether HLA type influences TCRB rearrangement. Fewer junction insertions and more nucleotide deletions appeared in type 1 diabetes patients.

There are many counts of this clone. Its antigen is undetermined. It was via CD45RO/CCR7/CD25/CD127/CD95/CD27 that CD4+ naive, central memory, regulatory and stem cell-like memory cells were sorted. All sorted populations exceeded 98% purity. The entirety of the isolated RNA underwent reverse transcription, so expressed TCRB transcripts were sequenced. Sequencing was performed with immunoSEQ multiplex PCR; in TCRdb, only in-frame clones are kept and a portion is missing. This table holds fewer than 150,000 clones, about 7.1% found once. The sequence came from a woman aged 25 to 45 in good health. Specimen: central memory CD4+ T cells from blood.

The chain's CDR3 is CARQDGSSGTDTQYF. The CDR3 bases are TGTGCCAGACAAGATGGCTCCTCTGGCACAGATACGCAGTATTTT. This chain joins TRBV7-9 and TRBJ2-3; D remains unclear. The CDR3 spans 15 residues. Trimming took 9 bases from V and 1 from J, leaving 17 bases between them. CDR1 and CDR2 from the germline V gene are SEHNR and FQNEAQ (reference sequence).